The TCR beta chain under discussion was sequenced for a study of OX40 agonist ivuxolimab in advanced cancers. Study-wide background: Partial responses, seen in three patients, involved one hepatocellular carcinoma and two cutaneous melanomas.

With baseline, cycle 4 day 1, and cycle 7 day 1 as timepoints, blood was sampled. Generated by immunoSEQ multiplex PCR, the TCRdb table keeps only in-frame clones and is missing some. The sample records 150,000 to 190,000 clones, approximately 94% being singletons. A note on this clone: Its antigen is undetermined.

The study's findings and limits: With doses of 0.1 to 3.0 mg/kg, CD4+ and CD8+ blood T cells had undergone clonal expansion by week 6.

V lost 8 bases to trimming and J lost 0 bases, with 16 bases between them. Germline V lookup: CDR1 MNHEY, CDR2 SMNVEV (reference sequence). The CDR3 totals 15 residues. The rearrangement joins TRBV27 to TRBJ1-1; a possible D gene is TRBD1 (5 bases). The input for sequencing was CD4+ or CD8+ T cells sorted from blood, taken in a trial of the OX40 agonist ivuxolimab. This sequence was found in an adult with an advanced solid tumor such as melanoma, head and neck, liver or kidney cancer. This CDR3 is CASRDGAGMNTEAFF. DNA for the CDR3: TGTGCCAGCCGAGATGGGGCAGGGATGAACACTGAAGCTTTCTTT.